The 30 T cell receptor beta chains listed next were all sequenced from one sample in a study of shared clonotypes between healthy human individuals (dated by TCRdb to the early 2020s). To prepare the library, the immunoSEQ multiplex PCR assay was applied. The clones in this table, taken by TCRdb from immuneACCESS, are in-frame only. Not every clone is retained; where verified, under half of the shortfall comes from an unresolved V gene, and the cause of the rest is unknown. The sample records about 490,000 clones, around 78% of which are singletons. The ten largest account for 10% to 15% of the sample. Sample: PBMCs. These receptors originate from a middle-aged woman in good health. Some clones in this sample may be carry-over from other donors' samples.

The chain links TRBV7-3 to TRBJ2-3; D ambiguous. V shed 5 bases and J shed 1 base, with 7 bases lying between them. Germline values: CDR1 SGHTA, CDR2 FQGTGA. The CDR3 consists of 13 residues. DNA for the CDR3: TGTGCCAGCAGCCAACGTGGCACAGATACGCAGTATTTT. Its translation: CASSQRGTDTQYF.

This clone occurred many times. The chain is built from TRBV18 and TRBJ2-7; D gene uncertain. Trimming pared 1 base from V and 5 bases from J, leaving 12 bases between. Germline-derived CDR1 and CDR2 are KGHSH and LQKENI. The CDR3 covers 14 residues. This CDR3 reads CASSPLGSSHEQYF. The CDR3 DNA sequence: TGTGCCAGCTCACCACTTGGTTCTTCCCACGAGCAGTACTTC.

The J gene is TRBJ1-3, the V gene TRBV7-9; D is uncertain. V was shortened by 1 base and J by 3 bases, with 16 bases between the two germline ends. Germline-derived CDR1 and CDR2 are SEHNR and FQNEAQ (reference sequence). This CDR3 comprises 17 residues. The CDR3 reads CASSLVPGFSGGNTIYF. CDR3 DNA: TGTGCCAGCAGCTTAGTCCCCGGGTTTTCGGGTGGAAACACCATATATTTT.

The V gene is TRBV19, the J gene TRBJ1-2, with 8 bases fitting TRBD1. Germline V gives CDR1 LNHDA, CDR2 SQIVND (reference sequence). Losses at the gene ends were 4 bases for V and 6 bases for J; bases not matched to a gene: 7. CDR3 size: 14 residues. CDR3 in amino acids: CASSKGQGFDGYTF. The CDR3 DNA reads TGTGCCAGTAGTAAAGGACAGGGTTTCGATGGCTACACCTTC.

The J gene is TRBJ2-6, the V gene TRBV19; 8 bases are shared with TRBD1. This CDR3 comprises 19 residues. CDR1 and CDR2 from the germline V gene are LNHDA and SQIVND (reference sequence). V lost 5 bases to trimming and J lost 2 bases; unmatched junction nucleotides: 14. This CDR3 reads CASSGLDREGFAGANVLTF. For the CDR3, the DNA is TGTGCCAGTAGTGGACTGGACAGGGAAGGGTTTGCTGGGGCCAACGTCCTGACTTTC. Looking up the rest from reference TRBV19 and TRBJ2-6 gives the full variable domain: DGGITQSPKYLFRKEGQNVTLSCEQNLNHDAMYWYRQDPGQGLRLIYYSQIVNDFQKGDIAEGYSVSREKKESFPLTVTSAQKNPTAFYLCASSGLDREGFAGANVLTFGAGSRLTVL.

This clone was picked up a small number of times. For the CDR3, the DNA is TGTGCCAGCACTGCTAGCGGATCCTACGAGCAGTACTTC. This translates into CASTASGSYEQYF. V usage is TRBV28 and J usage is TRBJ2-7; TRBD2 matches at 7 bases. The V segment lost 7 bases and the J segment 1 base; nucleotides outside the gene matches: 4. CDR3 size: 13 residues. CDR1 is MDHEN, CDR2 SYDVKM, per germline.

This clone was observed a single time. This chain joins TRBV5-1 and TRBJ2-7, with 7 bases fitting TRBD1. This CDR3 comprises 14 residues. The V and J ends lost 0 bases and 5 bases, in that order; junction bases with no gene match: 5. CDR1 is SGHRS, CDR2 YFSETQ, per germline. DNA of the CDR3: TGCGCCAGCAGCTTGGAAGGGGGCGAGAACGAGCAGTACTTC. Its translation is CASSLEGGENEQYF.

V usage is TRBV9 and J usage is TRBJ1-2, with D possibly matching TRBD1 (5 bases). The CDR3 covers 16 residues. Trimming shortened V by 3 bases and J by 6 bases, and 21 bases separated the two germline ends. Germline values: CDR1 SGDLS, CDR2 YYNGEE. The CDR3 loop is CASSANSGTRLHGYTF. In nucleotides, the CDR3 is TGTGCCAGCAGCGCTAACTCCGGGACTAGACTTCATGGCTACACCTTC.

The chain carries TRBV5-6 and TRBJ2-7, with a weak D call TRBD2 (6 bases). The CDR3 loop spans 13 amino acids. The V end was cut by 4 bases, the J end by 6 bases, with 14 bases between. Germline CDR1 and CDR2: SGHDT and YYEEEE. CDR3 sequence: CASSLRERPEQYF. The CDR3 DNA sequence: TGTGCCAGCAGCCTCCGGGAGAGGCCCGAGCAGTACTTC.

CDR3 in amino acids: CASSGAYLVNDEQYF. CDR3 in DNA: TGCGCCAGCAGTGGAGCGTATCTTGTAAACGACGAGCAGTACTTC. The chain employs TRBV10-2 and TRBJ2-7; no clear D gene. V shed 4 bases and J shed 5 bases, with 18 bases lying between them. The CDR3 is 15 amino acids. Germline V gives CDR1 WSHSY, CDR2 SAAADI.

This chain connects TRBV6-1 to TRBJ1-5; 8 positions match TRBD1. CDR1 is MNHNS, CDR2 SASEGT, per germline. The CDR3 is made up of 16 amino acids. V gave up 4 bases and J gave up 4 bases; unmatched junction bases: 9. The CDR3 reads CASSVRQGFRNQPQHF. The CDR3 DNA reads as TGTGCCAGCAGTGTAAGACAGGGGTTTCGGAATCAGCCCCAGCATTTT.

The V call is TRBV30, the J call TRBJ2-2; D perhaps matches TRBD1 (7 bases). Per germline, CDR1 GTSNPN and CDR2 SVGIG (reference sequence). This CDR3 is built from 15 residues. Trimming removed 4 bases from V and 0 bases from J, with 12 bases in between. CDR3 region: CAWKGGTANTGELFF. The CDR3 DNA sequence: TGTGCCTGGAAAGGCGGGACAGCGAACACCGGGGAGCTGTTTTTT.

The chain recombines TRBV19 with TRBJ2-7; tentative D call: TRBD1 (8 bases). The CDR3 covers 15 residues. V was cut by 3 bases and J by 9 bases, with 21 bases left in between. CDR1 and CDR2 from the germline V gene are LNHDA and SQIVND (reference sequence). This CDR3 reads CASSIGQGLLFGQYF. CDR3 bases: TGTGCCAGTAGTATCGGACAGGGACTACTATTCGGGCAGTACTTC.

CDR3 sequence reads: CAIGNTGELFF. The CDR3 coding sequence is TGTGCCATCGGAAACACCGGGGAGCTGTTTTTT. The chain links TRBV10-3 to TRBJ2-2; D unresolved. Germline V CDR1 and CDR2: ENHRY, SYGVKD. The V gene lost 8 bases and the J gene lost 2 bases, with 3 bases spanning the gap. This CDR3 spans 11 amino acids.

This clone was counted only a few times. The V and J genes are TRBV5-4 and TRBJ2-7; either TRBD1 or TRBD2 may fit D (5 bases each). Germline loops: CDR1 SGHNT, CDR2 YYREEE (reference sequence). V lost 4 bases, J lost 0 bases, and 11 bases lay in between. There are 14 residues in the CDR3. The CDR3 sequence is CASSGDGNSYEQYF. As DNA, the CDR3 is TGTGCCAGCAGCGGGGACGGAAACTCCTACGAGCAGTACTTC. The full variable domain, its missing parts supplied by reference TRBV5-4 and TRBJ2-7, is ETGVTQSPTHLIKTRGQQVTLRCSSQSGHNTVSWYQQALGQGPQFIFQYYREEENGRGNFPPRFSGLQFPNYSSELNVNALELDDSALYLCASSGDGNSYEQYFGPGTRLTVT.

As to this clone: The conserved final phenylalanine or tryptophan is absent from the CDR3, which likely points to a read error. The chain recombines TRBV7-3 with TRBJ2-3; 8 bases align to TRBD2. Looked up from germline, CDR1 is SGHTA and CDR2 is FQGTGA. Germline trimming cut 4 bases from V and 3 bases from J; bases unmatched to any gene: 6. CDR3 length equals 15 residues. CDR3 in amino acids: CASSSGTSRTDTQYL. The CDR3 coding sequence is TGTGCCAGCAGCTCCGGGACTAGTCGGACAGATACGCAGTATCTT.

The chain links TRBV7-2 to TRBJ2-5; perhaps TRBD2 as D (6 bases). In germline, CDR1 is SGHTA, CDR2 FQGNSA. The V end was cut by 3 bases, the J end by 8 bases, with 16 bases between. The CDR3 is 14 residues long. In DNA form, the CDR3 reads TGTGCCAGCAGCTTGGGAGCGGGCCGGTTTACCCAGTACTTC. Protein: CASSLGAGRFTQYF.

Turning to this clone: The same CDR3 is also encoded by other DNA sequences in this sample. The CDR3 loop reads CASSFQGVEAFF. CDR3 sequence (DNA): TGCGCCAGCAGCTTCCAGGGGGTCGAAGCTTTCTTT. The V call is TRBV5-1, the J call TRBJ1-1; 7 nucleotides line up with TRBD1. CDR3 size: 12 residues. The germline CDR1 and CDR2 sequences are SGHRS and YFSETQ. V shed 2 bases, J shed 8 bases, and the junction held 3 bases outside the gene matches.

The chain joins TRBV4-1 to TRBJ1-1; D is ambiguous. V was shortened by 4 bases and J by 1 base, with 7 bases between the two germline ends. CDR1 is MGHRA, CDR2 YSYEKL, per germline. The CDR3 consists of 13 residues. The CDR3 reads CASSLNKNTEAFF. The CDR3 DNA is TGCGCCAGCAGCCTAAACAAGAACACTGAAGCTTTCTTT.

In its sample, this clone was seen once. The chain employs TRBV6-1 and TRBJ2-5; D unclear. This CDR3 is built from 13 residues. Germline loops: CDR1 MNHNS, CDR2 SASEGT. V was cut by 5 bases and J by 4 bases, with 11 bases left in between. The DNA for the CDR3 is TGTGCCAGCAGTTCCCGGCTTTCAGAGACCCAGTACTTC. This codes for CASSSRLSETQYF.

This clone was observed many times. This chain uses TRBV7-4 with TRBJ2-7; 8 nucleotides line up with TRBD1. Trimming at V came to 0 bases and at J to 1 base, leaving 14 bases not matched to a gene. From germline, CDR1 is SGHVT and CDR2 SQSDAQ. This CDR3 has 19 residues. The CDR3 coding sequence is TGTGCCAGCAGCTTAGCGGTGAGAACAGGGGGACTGGGGTCCTACGAGCAGTACTTC. Its translation is CASSLAVRTGGLGSYEQYF. The full variable domain, its missing parts supplied by reference TRBV7-4 and TRBJ2-7, is GAGVSQSPRYKVAKRGRDVALRCDSISGHVTLYWYRQTLGQGSEVLTYSQSDAQRDKSGRPSGRFSAERPERSVSTLKIQRTEQGDSAVYLCASSLAVRTGGLGSYEQYFGPGTRLTVT.

The chain uses TRBV28 and TRBJ2-1; D not resolved. CDR1 MDHEN and CDR2 SYDVKM come from the germline V gene. This CDR3 is 15 amino acids long. V was cut by 4 bases and J by 6 bases, with 16 bases left in between. The CDR3: CASSSYQTIGNEQFF. The CDR3 DNA follows: TGTGCCAGCAGTTCCTACCAAACTATAGGCAATGAGCAGTTCTTC.

The chain carries TRBV28 and TRBJ2-7; TRBD1 matches 8 bases. CDR1 and CDR2 (germline): MDHEN, SYDVKM. CDR3 length equals 16 residues. The ends lost 7 bases at V and 3 bases at J; junction bases unmatched: 14. The CDR3 sequence is CASTDHPGQVLYEQYF. CDR3 DNA: TGTGCCAGCACCGACCATCCGGGACAGGTCCTCTACGAGCAGTACTTC.

The rearrangement links TRBV5-4 to TRBJ2-1, with a tentative D call TRBD2 (6 bases). CDR3 size: 15 residues. The V and J ends lost 6 bases and 0 bases respectively, with 13 bases between them. Germline loops: CDR1 SGHNT, CDR2 YYREEE (reference sequence). CDR3 protein: CASTSGRDSYNEQFF. CDR3 DNA sequence: TGTGCCAGCACGAGCGGGCGGGACTCCTACAATGAGCAGTTCTTC.

This chain links TRBV6-4 with TRBJ2-5, with D possibly TRBD2 on 5 matching bases. The germline V gene encodes CDR1 MRHNA and CDR2 SNTAGT. V was pared by 5 bases and J by 2 bases, with 9 bases between. The CDR3 has 13 amino acids. The CDR3 loop is CASSPTMQETQYF. In nucleotides, the CDR3 is TGTGCCAGCAGTCCGACTATGCAAGAGACCCAGTACTTC.

CDR3 DNA: TGTGCCAGTCTGACCTTAGGGGACTCTAGCTCCTACAATGAGCAGTTCTTC. This translates into CASLTLGDSSSYNEQFF. The rearrangement links TRBV28 to TRBJ2-1; a possible D gene is TRBD2 (6 bases). V was shortened by 9 bases and J by 0 bases, with 21 bases between the two germline ends. The germline CDR1 and CDR2 sequences are MDHEN and SYDVKM. CDR3 length equals 17 residues.

The gene calls are TRBV5-1 and TRBJ2-2, with D hard to call. Germline V gene lookup returns CDR1 SGHRS and CDR2 YFSETQ. This CDR3 comprises 14 residues. V dropped 3 bases and J dropped 1 base, with 7 bases sitting between them. The CDR3 reads CASSSGLNTGELFF. The CDR3 DNA follows: TGCGCCAGCAGCTCGGGCCTGAACACCGGGGAGCTGTTTTTT.

The V and J genes are TRBV30 and TRBJ2-5; D remains unclear. The assigned J gene may be wrong: the sequence end matches TRBJ2-7 better. This CDR3 is built from 12 residues. Germline V gene lookup returns CDR1 GTSNPN and CDR2 SVGIG (reference sequence). CDR3 nucleotides: TGTGCCTGGAGTGTATGGGGCTACGAGCAGTACTTC. Its translation is CAWSVWGYEQYF.

V gene TRBV2 combines with J gene TRBJ1-4, with unresolved D. The CDR3 totals 15 residues. Trimming removed 9 bases from V and 8 bases from J, with 22 bases in between. CDR1 SNHLY and CDR2 FYNNEI come from the germline V gene. CDR3 loop: CASCILGPRAEKLFF. CDR3 DNA: TGTGCCAGTTGTATATTGGGTCCAAGGGCCGAAAAACTGTTTTTT. Full variable domain (remainder filled in from reference TRBV2 and TRBJ1-4): EPEVTQTPSHQVTQMGQEVILRCVPISNHLYFYWYRQILGQKVEFLVSFYNNEISEKSEIFDDQFSVERPDGSNFTLKIRSTKLEDSAMYFCASCILGPRAEKLFFGSGTQLSVL.

Notes on this clone: The same CDR3 also results from other DNA sequences found in this sample. The J gene is TRBJ2-7, the V gene TRBV20-1; D gene ambiguous. CDR3 length: 11 residues. V was clipped by 2 bases and J by 3 bases, with 5 bases between them. Germline loops: CDR1 DFQATT, CDR2 SNEGSKA (reference sequence). CDR3 residues: CSARWNYEQYF. In nucleotides, the CDR3 is TGCAGTGCTAGATGGAACTACGAGCAGTACTTC.